These 25 T cell receptor beta chains were sequenced from one sample in a study of early T cells in non-severe SARS-CoV-2 infection. TCRdb fed the 5' RACE reads into MiXCR, producing one record per CDR3 protein. The sample carries 27,000 or so distinct CDR3 sequences, 3.9% recorded once. The sample taken for sequencing was whole blood. The source is an adult who was a healthcare worker with PCR-confirmed SARS-CoV-2 infection or an uninfected control (not recorded which).

This clonotype has at least ten counts. The rearrangement uses TRBV7-2 and TRBJ2-7; 8 positions match TRBD2. This CDR3 comprises 14 residues. Germline CDR1 and CDR2: SGHTA and FQGNSA. V was pared by 5 bases and J by 2 bases, with 5 bases of the junction left unmatched. CDR3 DNA: TGTGCCAGCAGCCCGAGCGGGAGCCCCTACGAGCAGTACTTC. Residues: CASSPSGSPYEQYF.

The chain uses TRBV11-3 and TRBJ2-1, with TRBD2 matching over 12 bases. Germline CDR1 is SGHNT and CDR2 is YENEEA. Losses at the gene ends were 5 bases for V and 8 bases for J; bases not matched to a gene: 16. This CDR3 has 18 amino acids. The DNA of the CDR3 is TGTGCCAGCAGCGACCCCCAAGGGACTAGCGGGCGGCTGGATGAGCAGTTCTTC. It translates to CASSDPQGTSGRLDEQFF.

This clonotype was counted many times. This CDR3 is CSVDRESTEAFF. DNA for the CDR3: TGCAGCGTTGACAGGGAGAGCACTGAAGCTTTCTTT. The V gene is TRBV29-1, the J gene TRBJ1-1, with D tentatively TRBD1 (5 bases). The CDR3 consists of 12 residues. The germline CDR1 and CDR2 sequences are SQVTM and ANQGSEA. V was clipped by 3 bases and J by 4 bases, with 9 bases between them.

This clonotype was detected many times. The J gene is TRBJ2-5, the V gene TRBV6-2 or TRBV6-3, with TRBD2 as a possible D gene (6 bases). The CDR3 spans 15 residues. V was clipped by 0 bases and J by 5 bases, with 13 bases between them. Germline values: CDR1 MNHEY, CDR2 SVGEGT. CDR3 DNA sequence: TGTGCCAGCAGTTACTCTGGAGGTGGGAGGGAGACCCAGTACTTC. It specifies CASSYSGGGRETQYF.

This clonotype was counted many times. The V call is TRBV19, the J call TRBJ2-2; 7 bases are shared with TRBD1. This CDR3 region has 15 residues. The V segment lost 7 bases and the J segment 0 bases; nucleotides outside the gene matches: 5. Germline V lookup: CDR1 LNHDA, CDR2 SQIVND (reference sequence). The CDR3 spells CASTDRLANTGELFF. DNA of the CDR3: TGTGCCAGTACGGACAGGCTTGCGAACACCGGGGAGCTGTTTTTT.

This clonotype was counted ten times or more. The chain employs TRBV29-1 and TRBJ2-1, with D unresolved. The ends were cut back, 3 bases at V and 6 bases at J, with 6 bases in the middle. The CDR3 sequence is 11 residues long. Germline CDR1 and CDR2: SQVTM and ANQGSEA. The CDR3 nucleotides are TGCAGCGTTGACAGGAGCAATGAGCAGTTCTTC. This codes for CSVDRSNEQFF.

This clonotype was counted ten times or more. The CDR3 spells CASTPARGSYQETQYF. The DNA for the CDR3 is TGTGCCAGCACCCCCGCCCGGGGGTCGTACCAAGAGACCCAGTACTTC. This chain uses TRBV12-3 or TRBV12-4 with TRBJ2-5; a weak D match, TRBD2 (6 bases). The ends were cut back, 7 bases at V and 0 bases at J, with 18 bases in the middle. This CDR3 comprises 16 residues.

At least ten counts were recorded for this clonotype. The chain has TRBV7-8 and TRBJ2-4; 8 bases agree with TRBD2. With V trimmed by 4 bases and J by 1 base, 9 bases remained unmatched. CDR3 size: 17 residues. Germline V gene data show CDR1 as SGHVS and CDR2 as FQNEAQ. CDR3 in amino acids: CASSSRISGTAKNIQYF. CDR3 nucleotides: TGTGCCAGCAGCTCGCGCATTAGCGGGACCGCCAAAAACATTCAGTACTTC.

The rearrangement uses TRBV11-2 and TRBJ2-5; D may correspond to TRBD1 or TRBD2 (5 bases each). Trimming cost V 5 bases and J 7 bases, with 17 bases left between them. This CDR3 spans 14 amino acids. Per the germline V gene, CDR1 is SGHAT and CDR2 is FQNNGV. CDR3 amino acids: CASSPSWDVVTQYF. The CDR3 DNA reads TGTGCCAGCAGCCCTAGCTGGGACGTGGTGACCCAGTACTTC.

This clonotype was observed at least ten times. The chain joins TRBV7-3 to TRBJ2-3; a possible D gene is TRBD1 (6 bases). CDR1 and CDR2 (germline): SGHTA, FQGTGA. Trimming cost V 5 bases and J 0 bases, with 15 bases left between them. The CDR3 is made up of 16 amino acids. The CDR3 sequence: CASSPIGQPSTDTQYF. The CDR3 nucleotides are TGTGCCAGCAGCCCTATTGGACAGCCCAGCACAGATACGCAGTATTTT.

This clonotype occurred many times. The gene calls are TRBV13 and TRBJ2-1, with D perhaps TRBD1 or TRBD2 (6 bases each). Per germline, CDR1 PRHDT and CDR2 FYEKMQ (reference sequence). V was shortened by 2 bases and J by 7 bases, with 15 bases between the two germline ends. CDR3 size: 15 residues. The DNA for the CDR3 is TGTGCCAGCAGCTTAACCGGGGGCCCCGGGAATGAGCAGTTCTTC. Translating it yields CASSLTGGPGNEQFF.

This clonotype was detected ten times or more. The chain uses TRBV7-2 and TRBJ2-7; tentatively, D is TRBD1 (5 bases). Per the germline V gene, CDR1 is SGHTA and CDR2 is FQGNSA. The CDR3 length is 15 residues. V lost 8 bases and J lost 0, with 17 bases in between. The CDR3 reads CASLEQVSSSYEQYF. Written as DNA, the CDR3 is TGTGCCAGCCTCGAACAGGTTTCTAGCTCCTACGAGCAGTACTTC.

This clonotype was counted many times. The chain is built from TRBV2 and TRBJ1-1; maybe TRBD1 (5 bases). There are 18 residues in the CDR3. From germline, CDR1 is SNHLY and CDR2 FYNNEI. With 0 bases removed from V and 6 bases from J, the gap between germline ends came to 23 bases. The CDR3 region has the DNA TGTGCCAGCAGTGAAGCGCTTGGGACGGCGGGACGTCGCGCTGAAGCTTTCTTT. This sequence encodes CASSEALGTAGRRAEAFF.

This clonotype was counted ten times or more. The rearrangement uses TRBV4-1 and TRBJ2-3, with TRBD2 identical over 10 bases. Germline V gene data show CDR1 as MGHRA and CDR2 as YSYEKL. Losses at the gene ends were 3 bases for V and 5 bases for J; bases not matched to a gene: 11. This CDR3 has 17 residues. CDR3: CASSHEGLAGARDTQYF. The CDR3 DNA sequence: TGCGCCAGCAGCCACGAGGGGCTAGCGGGAGCTAGAGATACGCAGTATTTT.

There are many counts of this clonotype. CDR3 protein: CASSGTGLGEAFF. CDR3 nucleotide sequence: TGTGCCAGCAGTGGCACGGGGCTAGGCGAAGCTTTCTTT. This chain connects TRBV6-1 to TRBJ1-1; TRBD1 might be the D (5 bases). V dropped 4 bases and J dropped 8 bases, with 14 bases sitting between them. This CDR3 has 13 residues. Germline lookup yields CDR1 MNHNS and CDR2 SASEGT.

There are many counts of this clonotype. The rearrangement joins TRBV6-2 or TRBV6-3 to TRBJ1-1, with a weak D call TRBD1 (5 bases). CDR3 length: 15 amino acids. V shed 0 bases and J shed 4 bases, with 12 bases lying between them. Germline CDR1 reads MNHEY; CDR2 reads SVGEGT. The CDR3 sequence: CASSYSGASGTEAFF. The DNA for the CDR3 is TGTGCCAGCAGTTACTCCGGGGCATCCGGCACTGAAGCTTTCTTT.

The V gene is TRBV5-1, the J gene TRBJ1-4; no reliable D call. The V end lost 4 bases, the J end lost 3 bases, and 10 bases lay between the germline ends. This CDR3 has 14 residues. Germline loops: CDR1 SGHRS, CDR2 YFSETQ. The CDR3 loop is CASSVGEANEKLFF. The CDR3 DNA sequence: TGCGCCAGCAGCGTCGGGGAAGCTAATGAAAAACTGTTTTTT.

There are many counts of this clonotype. The chain uses TRBV20-1 and TRBJ2-2; no definite D call. The germline CDR1 and CDR2 sequences are DFQATT and SNEGSKA (reference sequence). V lost 6 bases, J lost 4 bases, and 15 bases lay in between. CDR3 length: 14 residues. CDR3 sequence reads: CSAVPHQATGELFF. For the CDR3, the DNA is TGCAGTGCGGTGCCCCATCAGGCCACCGGGGAGCTGTTTTTT.

This clonotype has a count of ten or more. The chain is built from TRBV7-9 and TRBJ2-2; 16 nucleotides match TRBD2. This CDR3 spans 17 amino acids. Trimming removed 4 bases from V and 10 bases from J; junction bases left unmatched: 9. Per the germline V gene, CDR1 is SEHNR and CDR2 is FQNEAQ (reference sequence). The CDR3 region has the DNA TGTGCCAGCAGCTCCGGGACTAGCGGGGGGGCTACGGAGGAGCTGTTTTTT. Its protein product is CASSSGTSGGATEELFF.

This clonotype was detected ten times or more. V is TRBV20-1 and J is TRBJ1-1; D is possibly TRBD1 (5 bases). This CDR3 is built from 16 residues. CDR1 and CDR2 from the germline V gene are DFQATT and SNEGSKA (reference sequence). V was shortened by 0 bases and J by 1 base, with 15 bases between the two germline ends. CDR3 DNA: TGCAGTGCTAGAGATCCCAAAAACACAGGGAACACTGAAGCTTTCTTT. It encodes CSARDPKNTGNTEAFF.

This clonotype was seen ten or more times. CDR3 in DNA: TGTGCCAGCAGTTTCGGTCCGGGTTTCAACACTGAAGCTTTCTTT. Encoded protein: CASSFGPGFNTEAFF. This chain connects TRBV12-3 or TRBV12-4 to TRBJ1-1; D gene uncertain. Deletions cut 3 bases from V and 2 bases from J, with 13 bases between. The CDR3 runs to 15 residues.

This clonotype was counted ten times or more. The rearrangement uses TRBV4-1 and TRBJ1-3; no reliable D call. Germline values: CDR1 MGHRA, CDR2 YSYEKL. The CDR3 sequence is 18 residues long. Trimming left V 4 bases short and J 1 base short, with 20 bases between. The CDR3 nucleotides read TGCGCCAGCAGCCCGGACGTCTCGGTTCTCTTATCTGGAAACACCATATATTTT. This gives the protein CASSPDVSVLLSGNTIYF.

This clonotype was counted at least ten times. The chain has TRBV5-1 and TRBJ1-1, with a weak D call TRBD1 (6 bases). The CDR3 contains 14 residues. CDR1 is SGHRS and CDR2 is YFSETQ in the germline V gene. Trimming shortened V by 2 bases and J by 1 base, and 9 bases separated the two germline ends. In nucleotides, the CDR3 is TGCGCCAGCAGCTTCATGGACAGGAACACTGAAGCTTTCTTT. This gives the protein CASSFMDRNTEAFF.

Many counts were recorded for this clonotype. The V and J genes are TRBV12-3 or TRBV12-4 and TRBJ2-5; possible D gene TRBD2, 5 bases. There are 12 residues in the CDR3. Deletions cut 7 bases from V and 5 bases from J, with 11 bases between. This chain's CDR3 is CASTAGLETQYF. CDR3 sequence (DNA): TGTGCCAGCACCGCGGGCCTGGAGACCCAGTACTTC.

This clonotype was recorded many times. The junction departs from the called germline gene at one end, perhaps through a read error. The chain carries TRBV5-1 and TRBJ2-7, with TRBD1 matching over 7 bases. The CDR3 covers 14 residues. Germline V gene data show CDR1 as SGHRS and CDR2 as YFSETQ. The CDR3 sequence: CPSSLTGASYEQYF. The CDR3 DNA reads as TGCCCCAGCAGCCTAACAGGGGCCTCCTACGAGCAGTACTTC.